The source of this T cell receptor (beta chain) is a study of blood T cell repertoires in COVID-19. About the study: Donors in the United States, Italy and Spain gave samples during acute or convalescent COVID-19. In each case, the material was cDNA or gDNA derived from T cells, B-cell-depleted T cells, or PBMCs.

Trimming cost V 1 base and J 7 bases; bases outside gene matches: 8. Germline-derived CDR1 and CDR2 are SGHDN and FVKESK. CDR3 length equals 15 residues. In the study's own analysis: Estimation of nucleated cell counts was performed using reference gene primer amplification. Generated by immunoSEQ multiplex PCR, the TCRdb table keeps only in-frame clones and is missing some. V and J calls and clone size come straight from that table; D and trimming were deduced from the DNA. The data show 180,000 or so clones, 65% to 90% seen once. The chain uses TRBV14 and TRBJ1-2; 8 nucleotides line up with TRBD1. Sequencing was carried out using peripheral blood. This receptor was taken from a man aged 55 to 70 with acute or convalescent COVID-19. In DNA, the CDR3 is TGTGCCAGCAGCCAAGGGGTCAGGGGGCAGGCTGGCTACACCTTC. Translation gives CASSQGVRGQAGYTF.